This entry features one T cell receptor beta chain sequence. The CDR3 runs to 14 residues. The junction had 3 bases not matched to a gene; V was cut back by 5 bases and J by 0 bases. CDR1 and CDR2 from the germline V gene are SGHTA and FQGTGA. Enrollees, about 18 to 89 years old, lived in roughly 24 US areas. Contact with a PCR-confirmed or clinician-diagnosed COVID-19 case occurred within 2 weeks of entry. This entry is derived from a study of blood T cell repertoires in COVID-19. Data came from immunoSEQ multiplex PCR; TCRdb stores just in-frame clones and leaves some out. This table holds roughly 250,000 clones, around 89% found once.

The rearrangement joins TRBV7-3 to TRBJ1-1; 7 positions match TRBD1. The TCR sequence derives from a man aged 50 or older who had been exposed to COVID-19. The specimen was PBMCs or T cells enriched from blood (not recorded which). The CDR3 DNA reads TGTGCCAGCAGCACGGGACAGATGAACACTGAAGCTTTCTTT. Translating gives CASSTGQMNTEAFF.